The entry that follows covers one T cell receptor (beta chain) sequence. This sample stems from a study of blood T cell repertoires in COVID-19. Study as a whole: Nucleic acid was either cDNA or gDNA, and it came from T cells, B-cell-depleted T cells, or PBMCs.

Germline CDR1 and CDR2: SGHTA and FQGNSA. With V trimmed by 5 bases and J by 0 bases, 9 bases remained unmatched. The CDR3 extends over 17 amino acids. Original handling: Nucleated cell counts were estimated from reference gene primer amplification. TCRdb's copy holds only in-frame clones and misses some; the assay was immunoSEQ multiplex PCR. Clonal size and the V and J genes are those of that table, whereas D and trimming came from the DNA. The sample shows approximately 100,000 clones, around 86% of them seen only once. The rearrangement joins TRBV7-2 to TRBJ2-3, with 9 bases that match TRBD2. Sequencing input: peripheral blood. This sequence was found in a man aged 50 to 59 with acute or convalescent COVID-19. CDR3 coding DNA: TGTGCCAGCAGCCCGCGACGAGCGGGAGGAAGCACAGATACGCAGTATTTT. It specifies CASSPRRAGGSTDTQYF.